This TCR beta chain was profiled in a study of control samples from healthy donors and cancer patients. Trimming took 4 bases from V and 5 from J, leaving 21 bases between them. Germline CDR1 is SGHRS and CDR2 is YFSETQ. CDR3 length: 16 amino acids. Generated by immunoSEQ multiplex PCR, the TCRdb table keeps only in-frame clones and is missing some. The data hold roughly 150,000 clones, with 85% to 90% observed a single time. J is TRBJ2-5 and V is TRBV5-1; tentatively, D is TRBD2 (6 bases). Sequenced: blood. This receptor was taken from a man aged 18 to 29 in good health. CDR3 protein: CASSPGTSRHMETQYF. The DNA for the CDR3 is TGCGCCAGCAGCCCCGGTACTAGCCGGCACATGGAGACCCAGTACTTC.